This T cell receptor beta chain was identified in a study of T cell repertoires in aging, cancer and after chemotherapy. Study summary: Patients with chronic lymphocytic leukemia were sampled before and after fludarabine- or bendamustine-based chemotherapy.

This clonotype is deemed medium-sized (0.01 to 0.1%). Antigen unknown. CDR3 length equals 14 residues. Unmatched junction bases numbered 6, after V lost 6 bases and J lost 4 bases. The germline CDR1 and CDR2 sequences are MNHNS and SASEGT. Notes on the study in general: Healthy donors lost TCR diversity with age mainly through richness, cancer patients through richness and evenness. Age-matched healthy donors had significantly more diverse, less clonal blood TCR repertoires than untreated cancer patients. Lymphoid organ infiltration in hematological cancer patients may impair thymic emigration or peripheral T cell expansion.

TRB rearrangements spanning V, D and J were amplified using mixed TRB-A/B primers. TCRdb ran MiXCR on the multiplex PCR reads and lists one entry per CDR3 protein. The sample includes 6,100 or so distinct CDR3 sequences, around 22% of them seen just once. The template was genomic DNA from peripheral blood, not RNA. Material: blood. The TCR was taken from a human donor with a blood cancer. The V gene is TRBV6-1, the J gene TRBJ2-3, with 8 nucleotides matching TRBD2. CDR3 amino acids: CASSGGAGADTQYF. Here the CDR3 DNA reads TGTGCCAGCAGCGGGGGGGCCGGGGCAGATACGCAGTATTTT.